According to its frequency, the clone carrying this T cell receptor (beta chain) is medium-sized. The antigen is undetermined. The CDR3 has 14 residues. Germline loops: CDR1 GTSNPN, CDR2 SVGIG (reference sequence). The data were taken from a study of T cell clusters in autoimmune cytopenias. The study, taken as a whole, reports: Primary autoimmune cytopenia patients appeared to lack physiological T cell clusters present in healthy donors.

TRB was amplified from approximately 250 ng of peripheral blood genomic DNA per sample. TRB was amplified by touch-down multiplex PCR, primer pools A and B combined. TCRdb reanalyzed the multiplex PCR reads, giving one entry per CDR3 protein sequence and no DNA. This sample's table reports almost 3,000 distinct CDR3 sequences. These same data were also listed under a study on T cell repertoires in aging, cancer and after chemotherapy.

What was sequenced was peripheral blood. The chain has TRBV30 and TRBJ1-6. This clonotype originated in a human donor in good health. CDR3 loop: CAWTDGYQNSPLHF.